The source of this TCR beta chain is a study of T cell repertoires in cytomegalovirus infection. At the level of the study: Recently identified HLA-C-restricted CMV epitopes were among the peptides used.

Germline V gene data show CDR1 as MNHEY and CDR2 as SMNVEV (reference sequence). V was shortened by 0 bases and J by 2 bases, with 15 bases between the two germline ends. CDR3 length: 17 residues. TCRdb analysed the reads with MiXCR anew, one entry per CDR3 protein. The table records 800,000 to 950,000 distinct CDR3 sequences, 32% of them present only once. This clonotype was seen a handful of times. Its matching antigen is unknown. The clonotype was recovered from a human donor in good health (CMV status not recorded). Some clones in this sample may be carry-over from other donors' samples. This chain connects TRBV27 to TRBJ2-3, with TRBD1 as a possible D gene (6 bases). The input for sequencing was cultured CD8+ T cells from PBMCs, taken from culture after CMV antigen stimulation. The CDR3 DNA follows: TGTGCCAGCAGTTTATCGCTGGACAGTTCCATCACAGATACGCAGTATTTT. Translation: CASSLSLDSSITDTQYF.